The source of this TCR beta chain is a study of T cell responses to AZD1222 COVID-19 vaccine (dated by TCRdb to the early 2020s). Regarding the study in general: A total of approximately 250 trial participants underwent TCR sequencing, of whom more than 200 had received two doses of AZD1222 and around 25 had received two doses of the MenACWY control vaccine. Trial participants were enrolled into age subgroups of 18-55, 56-69 and 70-plus years, which contained 148, 28 and 57 TCR-sequenced participants, respectively.

The CDR3 regions of human TCRbeta chains were analyzed by immunosequencing. In the paper's pipeline: TCRs in the repertoires were compared against a reference library of SARS-CoV-2-specific TCRs that had been generated with the MIRA antigen-specificity platform. Breadth meant the fraction of unique TCRs that were SARS-CoV-2-associated, whereas depth meant the fraction of total T cells that were SARS-CoV-2-associated. Using the MIRA data, each spike-specific TCR was assigned both to the spike region to which the TCR was reactive and to a CD4 or CD8 class. Log10-transformed breadth and depth values were compared by one-way ANOVA with Sidak's multiple comparisons tests. This immuneACCESS table, as held by TCRdb, lists in-frame sequences with V and J called but not all clones. Of the missing ones, under half trace to an unresolved V gene in checked studies; the others have no known cause. V and J calls plus clone size are reproduced from that table; the DNA served to infer D and trimming. In all, the sample holds some 97,000 clones, and around 87% of those were seen once. The ten top clones hold over 4% of the sample.

Including the terminal cysteine and phenylalanine, the CDR3 comprises 12 residues. The entry retains the CDR3 DNA only, 36 bases that are in frame from base 1. CDR1 MNHNY and CDR2 SVGAGI are derived from the germline V gene (reference sequence). At the junction V is shortened by 11 bases and J by 2 bases; bases outside the gene matches: 3. Beyond this particular receptor, the publication reports: The 56-69-year group was small, and its depth increase did not reach significance, likely because of low power. After two AZD1222 doses, both the breadth and the depth of spike-specific TCRs were significantly higher than at day 0 and than in MenACWY recipients. Conclusions about previously exposed vaccinees are limited because only five to seven AZD1222 recipients were SARS-CoV-2 seropositive at baseline. Because no day 14 peak-response samples were available, the repertoires could be characterized only after the peak T cell response. Vaccine-associated CD4 TCRs spanned the whole spike protein, with dominant responses in regions 160-218 and 743-854. Participants were mostly white British and included more females than males, and it was suggested by the authors that clonal diversity may have been underestimated. Epitopes outside the regions mutated in the B.1.351 and B.1.1.7 variants were reportedly recognized by nearly half of the unique spike-specific TCRs.

A note on this clone: The specificity of this receptor is unknown. Qualities for individual bases were not recorded, and no much larger clone is one base off.

The meaning of the sample's time point label: baseline before first vaccination. What this sample's treatment or condition label stands for: meningococcal conjugate vaccine given as trial control. Samples from vaccinated people were obtained from the UK trials COV001 and COV002, which included a single-blind randomized controlled phase 2/3 trial of AZD1222 (ChAdOx1 nCoV-19) in healthy adults. For TCRbeta chain sequencing, PBMC samples from trial participants were taken at day 0 and at day 28 after the second dose. This receptor was taken from an adult in good health. The chain is made from TRBV6-6 and TRBJ1-3, with 7 central nucleotides matching TRBD1. Sample: peripheral blood, taken on day 0 of MenACWY control vaccination. The nucleotide sequence reads TGTGCCGTACAGGGGACTGGAAACACCATATATTTT. Its protein is CAVQGTGNTIYF.